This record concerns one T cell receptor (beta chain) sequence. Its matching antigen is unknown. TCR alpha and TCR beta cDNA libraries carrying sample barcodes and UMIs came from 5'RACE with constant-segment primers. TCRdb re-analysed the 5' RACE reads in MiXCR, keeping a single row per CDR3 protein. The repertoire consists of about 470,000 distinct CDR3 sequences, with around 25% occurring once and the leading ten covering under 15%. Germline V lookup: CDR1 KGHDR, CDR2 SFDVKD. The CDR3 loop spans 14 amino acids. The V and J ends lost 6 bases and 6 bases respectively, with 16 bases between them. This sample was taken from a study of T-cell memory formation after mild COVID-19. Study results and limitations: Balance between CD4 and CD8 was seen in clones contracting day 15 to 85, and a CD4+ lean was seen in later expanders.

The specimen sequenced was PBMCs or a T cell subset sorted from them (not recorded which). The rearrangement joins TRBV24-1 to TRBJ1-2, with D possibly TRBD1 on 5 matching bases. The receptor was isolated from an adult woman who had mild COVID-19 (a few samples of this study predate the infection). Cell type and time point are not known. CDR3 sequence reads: CATSRAGGSHGYTF. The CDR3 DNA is TGTGCCACCAGTCGGGCCGGGGGTTCTCATGGCTACACCTTC.